Only a few counts were recorded for the clone carrying this TCR beta chain. Its antigen is unknown. The data were obtained in a study of CD8 T cells in ankylosing spondylitis. General observations from the study: Some motif variants had been reported before (in reactive arthritis synovial fluid and blood). According to the report, clones linked to the disease were significantly enriched in matched synovial fluid samples taken from ankylosing spondylitis patients. The study identified a TCR beta motif of about eight highly homologous variants that appeared characteristic of ankylosing spondylitis blood.

Quantitative 5'-RACE with molecular barcodes generated TCR beta libraries. TCRdb reprocessed the 5' RACE reads with MiXCR, giving one entry per CDR3 protein. The data show roughly 150,000 distinct CDR3 sequences, 25% to 35% seen once. The trim removed 2 bases at V and 4 bases at J, leaving 4 bases unmatched. CDR1 is DFQATT and CDR2 is SNEGSKA in the germline V gene (reference sequence). The CDR3 length is 14 residues. The sequence was collected from a male donor with ankylosing spondylitis. The rearrangement uses TRBV20-1 and TRBJ2-7; 11 nucleotides match TRBD1. The sample consisted of synovial fluid, either unsorted or a sorted T cell fraction (not recorded which). CDR3 amino acids: CSARPGTGGYEQYF. CDR3 bases: TGCAGTGCTAGACCCGGGACAGGGGGGTACGAGCAGTACTTC.